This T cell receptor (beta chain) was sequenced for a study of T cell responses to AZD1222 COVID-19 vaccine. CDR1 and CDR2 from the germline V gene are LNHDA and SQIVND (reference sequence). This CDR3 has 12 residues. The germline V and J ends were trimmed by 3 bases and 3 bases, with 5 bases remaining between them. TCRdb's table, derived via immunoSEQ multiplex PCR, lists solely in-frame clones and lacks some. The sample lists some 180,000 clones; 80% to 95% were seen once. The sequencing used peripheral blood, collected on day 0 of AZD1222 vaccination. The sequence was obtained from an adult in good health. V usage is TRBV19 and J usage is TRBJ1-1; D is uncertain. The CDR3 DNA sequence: TGTGCCAGTAGTATTGGTCACACTGAAGCTTTCTTT. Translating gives CASSIGHTEAFF.